What follows are 16 T cell receptor beta chains derived from one specimen sequenced in a study of graft-versus-host responses after intestinal transplantation (dated by TCRdb to the early 2020s). The receptor library was made with the immunoSEQ multiplex PCR assay. Here the immuneACCESS table is served through TCRdb, limited to in-frame sequences with V and J called. Missing clones are a known gap in these copies; in checked studies unresolved V genes cover under half, and the rest lacks a known reason. Counted in this sample were some 83,000 clones; 91% of them appeared once. Nearly 0.1% of the sample goes to the ten largest clones. Their cognate antigens are unknown. This specimen's time point label, interpreted: cells obtained before transplantation from donor or recipient. The sequencing used unstimulated CD4+ T cells sorted from spleen or lymph node cells, collected before intestinal transplant. These receptors were obtained from a human donor who received an intestinal transplant.

J is TRBJ2-1 and V is TRBV11-2; TRBD2 matches at 7 bases. The CDR3 consists of 15 residues. V dropped 6 bases and J dropped 2; count of bases not matched to a gene: 7. From germline, CDR1 is SGHAT and CDR2 FQNNGV. In DNA form, the CDR3 reads TGTGCCAGCAGTAGACGGGGGGACCCCTACAATGAGCAGTTCTTC. This gives the protein CASSRRGDPYNEQFF.

The chain uses TRBV11-2 and TRBJ1-1; D might be TRBD1 (6 bases). The germline gives CDR1 SGHAT, CDR2 FQNNGV. The germline V and J ends were trimmed by 5 bases and 0 bases, with 10 bases remaining between them. This CDR3 has 14 residues. CDR3 sequence reads: CASSPTGMNTEAFF. The CDR3 DNA sequence: TGTGCCAGCAGCCCCACAGGGATGAACACTGAAGCTTTCTTT.

This clone was picked up one time. This rearrangement joins TRBV6-6 to TRBJ1-3; D might be TRBD1 (5 bases). The CDR3 is made up of 15 amino acids. V shed 6 bases and J shed 2 bases, with 14 bases lying between them. Germline CDR1 MNHNY, CDR2 SVGAGI (reference sequence). The CDR3 DNA follows: TGTGCCAGCAGCCTCTATCAGGGTCCTGGAAACACCATATATTTT. Its protein is CASSLYQGPGNTIYF.

V is TRBV21-1 and J is TRBJ2-7; TRBD1, the D gene given by the table, was not confirmed from the DNA. TRBV21-1 represents a pseudogene. CDR3 size: 15 residues. The CDR3 here is CASGGHRDSPYEQYF. As DNA, the CDR3 is TGTGCCAGCGGAGGTCATCGGGACAGTCCCTACGAGCAGTACTTC.

This clone showed up just a few times. The chain joins TRBV7-8 to TRBJ1-1; D not certain. Germline loops: CDR1 SGHVS, CDR2 FQNEAQ. The CDR3 loop spans 13 amino acids. The germline V and J ends were trimmed by 3 bases and 4 bases, with 9 bases remaining between them. CDR3 bases: TGTGCCAGCAGCTTTCAAGGAGGCACTGAAGCTTTCTTT. Amino acid sequence: CASSFQGGTEAFF.

The J gene is TRBJ1-1, the V gene TRBV9; tentatively, D is TRBD1 (5 bases). From germline, CDR1 is SGDLS and CDR2 YYNGEE. Trimming pared 3 bases from V and 5 bases from J, leaving 17 bases between. The CDR3 totals 15 residues. CDR3 sequence: CASSAHPTEITEAFF. In DNA form, the CDR3 reads TGTGCCAGCAGCGCCCATCCGACAGAAATAACTGAAGCTTTCTTT.

The rearrangement uses TRBV6-5 and TRBJ1-1; D not resolved. There are 12 residues in the CDR3. CDR1 is MNHEY, CDR2 SVGAGI, per germline. The V end lost 7 bases, the J end lost 1 base, and 7 bases lay between the germline ends. CDR3 region: CASKRENTEAFF. CDR3 nucleotide sequence: TGTGCCAGCAAGAGGGAGAACACTGAAGCTTTCTTT.

This clone is a singleton in its sample. The chain couples TRBV7-9 to TRBJ1-2, with D uncertain. CDR3 length: 11 residues. Between the trimmed V and J ends, which lost 8 bases and 7 bases, there was a span of 11 bases. Germline V gives CDR1 SEHNR, CDR2 FQNEAQ (reference sequence). The CDR3 is CASGGSRGYTF. CDR3 in DNA: TGTGCCAGCGGTGGCTCCCGTGGCTACACCTTC. The entire variable domain, with the rest obtained from reference TRBV7-9 and TRBJ1-2, is as follows: DTGVSQNPRHKITKRGQNVTFRCDPISEHNRLYWYRQTLGQGPEFLTYFQNEAQLEKSRLLSDRFSAERPKGSFSTLEIQRTEQGDSAMYLCASGGSRGYTFGSGTRLTVV.

The rearrangement uses TRBV4-1 and TRBJ2-6; 8 bases match TRBD1. The length of the CDR3 is 18 residues. Germline trimming cut 1 base from V and 0 bases from J; bases unmatched to any gene: 5. CDR1 and CDR2 from the germline V gene are MGHRA and YSYEKL. This chain's CDR3 is CASSQAGQGGSGANVLTF. The CDR3 DNA reads as TGCGCCAGCAGCCAAGCAGGACAGGGTGGCTCTGGGGCCAACGTCCTGACTTTC.

The chain recombines TRBV12-5 with TRBJ2-7, with D tentatively TRBD2 (6 bases). Germline V gene lookup returns CDR1 LGHNT and CDR2 FRNRAP. The V end was cut by 7 bases, the J end by 3 bases, with 22 bases between. CDR3 length: 16 residues. CDR3 sequence reads: CASASLTRGTFYEQYF. In DNA, the CDR3 is TGTGCTAGTGCCTCACTAACCCGGGGGACGTTCTACGAGCAGTACTTC.

CDR3: CASSPGTWGGYTF. The CDR3 DNA sequence: TGTGCCAGCAGTCCTGGGACATGGGGTGGCTACACCTTC. V usage is TRBV6-4 and J usage is TRBJ1-2; D is perhaps TRBD1 (6 bases). Trimming shortened V by 5 bases and J by 7 bases, and 14 bases separated the two germline ends. Germline loops: CDR1 MRHNA, CDR2 SNTAGT. This CDR3 has 13 amino acids.

The rearrangement links TRBV30 to TRBJ1-1; unclear D gene. V gave up 4 bases and J gave up 7 bases, with 10 bases separating them. Germline V gene lookup returns CDR1 GTSNPN and CDR2 SVGIG (reference sequence). The CDR3 extends over 11 amino acids. CDR3 sequence (DNA): TGTGCCTGGAATGGGCTCCGTGAAGCTTTCTTT. Translated, it gives CAWNGLREAFF.

J is TRBJ1-2 and V is TRBV7-2; TRBD1 might be the D (5 bases). Deletions cut 2 bases from V and 2 bases from J, with 6 bases between. The CDR3 contains 13 residues. Germline lookup yields CDR1 SGHTA and CDR2 FQGNSA. For the CDR3, the DNA is TGTGCCAGCAGCTTACCAGGGAACTATGGCTACACCTTC. Translating it yields CASSLPGNYGYTF.

This chain connects TRBV9 to TRBJ1-2; 9 nucleotides match TRBD1. There are 13 residues in the CDR3. Germline CDR1 SGDLS, CDR2 YYNGEE. V dropped 3 bases and J dropped 3; count of bases not matched to a gene: 0. The CDR3 DNA reads TGTGCCAGCAGCGGGGACAGGGACTATGGCTACACCTTC. As protein: CASSGDRDYGYTF. Using reference TRBV9 and TRBJ1-2 for the parts outside the CDR3, the full variable domain is DSGVTQTPKHLITATGQRVTLRCSPRSGDLSVYWYQQSLDQGLQFLIQYYNGEERAKGNILERFSAQQFPDLHSELNLSSLELGDSALYFCASSGDRDYGYTFGSGTRLTVV.

V is TRBV11-2 and J is TRBJ2-7; D unclear. This CDR3 is 11 amino acids long. Germline-derived CDR1 and CDR2 are SGHAT and FQNNGV. The V and J ends lost 5 bases and 2 bases respectively, with 4 bases between them. The CDR3 DNA is TGTGCCAGCAGCCACACCTACGAGCAGTACTTC. Translated, it gives CASSHTYEQYF.

V usage is TRBV7-4 and J usage is TRBJ1-1; D ambiguous. With 5 bases removed from V and 1 base from J, the gap between germline ends came to 2 bases. The germline CDR1 and CDR2 sequences are SGHVT and SQSDAQ. The CDR3 contains 11 residues. CDR3 sequence reads: CASSQNTEAFF. The DNA of the CDR3 is TGTGCCAGCAGCCAGAACACTGAAGCTTTCTTT.